This TCR beta chain came from a study of T cell responses to AZD1222 COVID-19 vaccine (dated by TCRdb to the early 2020s). Regarding the study in general: A total of around 240 trial participants underwent TCR sequencing, of whom 200 to 220 had received two doses of AZD1222 and about 26 had received two doses of the MenACWY control vaccine. Enrollment into the trials was organized by age into subgroups of 18-55, 56-69 and 70-plus years, and those subgroups contained about 160, 30 and 59 TCR-sequenced participants, respectively. Study-level results and caveats: Vaccine-associated CD4 TCRs spanned the whole spike protein, with dominant responses in regions 160-218 and 743-854. After two AZD1222 doses, spike-specific TCR breadth and depth were significantly higher than at day 0 and than in MenACWY recipients. In the small 56-69-year group, the increase in depth fell short of significance, most likely because of low power. Only five or six AZD1222 recipients were SARS-CoV-2 seropositive at baseline, limiting conclusions about previously exposed vaccinees. Because no day 14 peak-response samples were available, repertoires were characterized only after the peak T cell response. Participants were mostly white British and included more females than males, and it was suggested by the authors that clonal diversity may have been underestimated. Reportedly, almost half of the unique spike-specific TCRs recognized epitopes lying outside the regions that are mutated in the B.1.351 and B.1.1.7 variants.

The CDR3 spans 18 residues, from the cysteine through the phenylalanine. Only CDR3 DNA is held: 54 bases, read in frame from base 1. The trim is 0 bases for V and 1 base for J, with a gap of 19 bases between the germline ends. Per the germline V gene, SGHDT is the CDR1 and YYEEEE is the CDR2. The sample's time point label, decoded: about 28 days (+/-7) after the second vaccine dose. Because spike-specific TCR depth and breadth did not differ between the two schedules, AZD1222 recipients who got a second dose at roughly 4 weeks were pooled with those who got a second dose at roughly 12 weeks. Vaccinee samples came from UK trials COV001 and COV002, including a single-blind randomized controlled phase 2/3 trial of AZD1222 (ChAdOx1 nCoV-19) in healthy adults. Trial participant PBMC samples were collected at day 0 and day 28 after the second dose for TCRbeta chain sequencing. A note on this clone: The target of this receptor is not known. Per-nucleotide qualities are absent, and no much larger clonotype sits a single base away.

The CDR3 regions of human TCRbeta chains were analyzed by immunosequencing. As for how the authors treated the data: Repertoire TCRs were matched against a reference library of SARS-CoV-2-specific TCRs generated with the MIRA antigen-specificity platform. Breadth meant the fraction of unique TCRs that were SARS-CoV-2-associated, whereas depth meant the fraction of total T cells that were SARS-CoV-2-associated. Using the MIRA data, each spike-specific TCR was assigned both to the spike region to which the TCR was reactive and to a CD4 or CD8 class. Log10-transformed breadth and depth values were compared by one-way ANOVA with Sidak's multiple comparisons tests. The table comes from immuneACCESS by way of TCRdb, which keeps in-frame sequences with V and J called. Part of the clones is missing from these tables; in studies checked, under half for an unresolved V gene and the rest for unknown reasons. The V and J calls and the clone size are those of that table, but D and trimming were determined from the DNA. The sample profile shows roughly 150,000 clones; about 92% of them were found once. Jointly, the top ten make up approximately 5.9% of the sample.

This receptor was identified in an adult who received the AZD1222 COVID-19 vaccine. The starting material was peripheral blood, obtained 28 days after the second AZD1222 dose. In this chain, TRBV5-6 is recombined with TRBJ1-1, with an unclear D gene assignment. The CDR3 in this case is CASSLVFFDSGKNTEAFF. The bases read TGTGCCAGCAGCTTGGTTTTCTTCGATTCCGGGAAGAACACTGAAGCTTTCTTT.